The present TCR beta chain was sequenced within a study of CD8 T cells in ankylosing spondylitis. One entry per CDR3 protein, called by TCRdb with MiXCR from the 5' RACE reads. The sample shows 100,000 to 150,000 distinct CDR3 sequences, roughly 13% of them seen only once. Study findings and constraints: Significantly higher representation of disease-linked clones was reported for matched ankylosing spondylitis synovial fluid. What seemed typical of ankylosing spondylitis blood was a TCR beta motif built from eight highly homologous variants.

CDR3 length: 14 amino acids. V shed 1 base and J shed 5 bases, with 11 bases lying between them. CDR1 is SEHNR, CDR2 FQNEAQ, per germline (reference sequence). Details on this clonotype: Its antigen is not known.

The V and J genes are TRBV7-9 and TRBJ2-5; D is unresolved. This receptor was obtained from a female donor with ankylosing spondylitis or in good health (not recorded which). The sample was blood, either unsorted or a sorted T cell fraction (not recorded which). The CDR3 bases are TGTGCCAGCAGCTTAGGGCGACTTTGGGAGACCCAGTACTTC. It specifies CASSLGRLWETQYF.